This T cell receptor beta chain was sequenced in a study of cytomegalovirus exposure and HLA in healthy donors. Study-wide points: In most subjects, TCR beta sequences reportedly gave accurate predictions of HLA-A and HLA-B alleles. Later analysis associated a missense DCLRE1C variant with TCR beta V- and J-gene trimming.

Germline V gene lookup returns CDR1 SGHDT and CDR2 YYEEEE. The CDR3 extends over 15 amino acids. Trimming stripped 0 bases from V and 6 bases from J, with 10 bases between. Of note for this clone: Its antigen remains unknown.

A multiplex PCR was run with 60 Vbeta primers and 13 Jbeta primers. Repertoires were generated with immunoSEQ multiplex PCR, while TCRdb's copy carries only in-frame clones and drops some. The repertoire holds some 150,000 clones, approximately 79% seen once, with roughly 1.1% in the top ten. The V call is TRBV5-6, the J call TRBJ1-6; possible D gene TRBD1, 5 bases. Sequencing was performed on PBMCs. This TCR was sampled from a male donor in good health and CMV-seronegative. CDR3 nucleotides: TGTGCCAGCAGCTTGGACAGGCACTTTAATTCACCCCTCCACTTT. This translates into CASSLDRHFNSPLHF.